One and the same sample provided the 13 T cell receptor beta chains below, sequenced in a study of cytomegalovirus exposure and HLA in healthy donors. PCR was performed using 60 Vbeta and 13 Jbeta primers. Assay used: immunoSEQ multiplex PCR; TCRdb lists only in-frame clones, some missing. This table holds approximately 99,000 clones, 81% found once. The sample taken for sequencing was PBMCs. These TCRs come from a man in his forties in good health and CMV-seropositive.

This clone was counted a few times. This chain connects TRBV10-3 to TRBJ2-4; a possible D gene is TRBD2 (6 bases). CDR1 is ENHRY and CDR2 is SYGVKD in the germline V gene. This CDR3 region has 14 residues. Deletions cut 9 bases from V and 1 base from J, with 13 bases between. The CDR3 sequence is CAISLGGAKNIQYF. CDR3 DNA: TGTGCCATTTCTCTTGGGGGGGCCAAAAACATTCAGTACTTC.

The chain employs TRBV9 and TRBJ1-2; D not resolved. The CDR3 sequence is 15 residues long. The germline V gene encodes CDR1 SGDLS and CDR2 YYNGEE. Trimming shortened V by 3 bases and J by 6 bases, and 18 bases separated the two germline ends. The CDR3 sequence is CASSAGSRSQDGYTF. The CDR3 coding sequence is TGTGCCAGCAGCGCAGGTTCTCGGTCCCAGGATGGCTACACCTTC. The full variable domain, its missing parts supplied by reference TRBV9 and TRBJ1-2, is DSGVTQTPKHLITATGQRVTLRCSPRSGDLSVYWYQQSLDQGLQFLIQYYNGEERAKGNILERFSAQQFPDLHSELNLSSLELGDSALYFCASSAGSRSQDGYTFGSGTRLTVV.

The table lists this clone with a count of one. This chain connects TRBV28 to TRBJ2-7, with 8 positions matching TRBD1. The CDR3 runs to 13 residues. Per the germline V gene, CDR1 is MDHEN and CDR2 is SYDVKM. The ends lost 9 bases at V and 5 bases at J; junction bases unmatched: 9. The chain's CDR3 is CASGLQGAHEQYF. In DNA, the CDR3 is TGTGCCAGTGGTCTGCAGGGGGCACACGAGCAGTACTTC.

The chain recombines TRBV11-2 with TRBJ2-5, with D perhaps TRBD2 (5 bases). The tail of the sequence fits TRBJ2-7 better, so the J call may be wrong. In germline, CDR1 is SGHAT, CDR2 FQNNGV. There are 15 residues in the CDR3. The CDR3 region has the DNA TGTGCCAGCAGCCGCTCGGCGGGCAGCTCCTACGAGCAGTACTTC. It specifies CASSRSAGSSYEQYF.

The V and J genes are TRBV6-1 and TRBJ1-1; tentative D call: TRBD1 (6 bases). CDR1 MNHNS and CDR2 SASEGT come from the germline V gene. V dropped 3 bases and J dropped 3 bases, with 17 bases sitting between them. The CDR3 has 16 amino acids. CDR3 in DNA: TGTGCCAGCAGTGACGCGAACAGGGAAGGCTACACTGAAGCTTTCTTT. This sequence encodes CASSDANREGYTEAFF.

This clone was counted a few times. The gene calls are TRBV29-1 and TRBJ2-2; unclear D gene. The V gene lost 4 bases and the J gene lost 5 bases, with 11 bases spanning the gap. The length of the CDR3 is 13 residues. The V gene's germline CDR1 is SQVTM and CDR2 ANQGSEA. CDR3 amino acids: CSVVAGLTGELFF. The CDR3 DNA is TGCAGCGTTGTGGCAGGTCTAACCGGGGAGCTGTTTTTT.

Note on this clone: At one of its ends the junction is not consistent with the germline gene, which may arise from a read error. V usage is TRBV5-6 and J usage is TRBJ2-3, with 12 bases fitting TRBD1. Per germline, CDR1 SGHDT and CDR2 YYEEEE. This CDR3 is 15 amino acids long. The CDR3 loop is CASSDGTGGTDTQYF. CDR3 sequence (DNA): TGTGCCAGCAGCGACGGGACAGGGGGCACGGATACGCAGTATTTT.

For the CDR3, the DNA is TGTGCCAGCAGTGATTCAGGGGAAGAGGACACTGAAGCTTTCTTT. The encoded protein is CASSDSGEEDTEAFF. The genes are TRBV6-1 and TRBJ1-1; D may be TRBD1 (6 bases). V lost 3 bases and J 3 bases, leaving 14 bases between the germline ends. Per germline, CDR1 MNHNS and CDR2 SASEGT. CDR3 length: 15 amino acids.

The chain is built from TRBV5-1 and TRBJ1-2, with 7 bases identical to TRBD1. The junction had 4 bases not matched to a gene; V was cut back by 5 bases and J by 3 bases. This CDR3 has 13 residues. Germline-derived CDR1 and CDR2 are SGHRS and YFSETQ. CDR3 in amino acids: CASRLTGDYGYTF. The DNA of the CDR3 is TGCGCCAGCAGATTAACAGGGGACTATGGCTACACCTTC.

This chain joins TRBV7-6 and TRBJ1-2; D ambiguous. V was cut by 4 bases and J by 4 bases, with 13 bases left in between. The CDR3 loop spans 14 amino acids. From germline, CDR1 is SGHVS and CDR2 FNYEAQ. For the CDR3, the DNA is TGTGCCAGCAGCTCTGGTGTCCTACTCTATGGCTACACCTTC. Its translation: CASSSGVLLYGYTF.

The chain employs TRBV11-1 and TRBJ2-2, with D perhaps matching TRBD1 (6 bases). Germline V gene data show CDR1 as SGHAT and CDR2 as FQDESV (reference sequence). CDR3 length equals 13 residues. V was trimmed by 5 bases and J by 5 bases, leaving 9 bases between them. This CDR3 reads CASSNGQTGELFF. CDR3 nucleotide sequence: TGTGCCAGCAGCAACGGACAGACCGGGGAGCTGTTTTTT.

The CDR3: CASSLLAGVNEQFF. The DNA of the CDR3 is TGCGCCAGCAGCTTGCTGGCGGGAGTTAATGAGCAGTTCTTC. The V gene is TRBV5-1, the J gene TRBJ2-1; 7 bases fit TRBD2. The CDR3 is made up of 14 amino acids. CDR1 is SGHRS, CDR2 YFSETQ, per germline. V dropped 1 base and J dropped 7; count of bases not matched to a gene: 5.

The rearrangement uses TRBV19 and TRBJ2-7, with a tentative D call TRBD1 (6 bases). This CDR3 comprises 15 residues. CDR1 and CDR2 from the germline V gene are LNHDA and SQIVND (reference sequence). The ends were cut back, 9 bases at V and 3 bases at J, with 21 bases in the middle. This CDR3 is CASAPGQGGFYEQYF. As DNA, the CDR3 is TGTGCCAGCGCTCCGGGACAAGGGGGTTTCTACGAGCAGTACTTC.